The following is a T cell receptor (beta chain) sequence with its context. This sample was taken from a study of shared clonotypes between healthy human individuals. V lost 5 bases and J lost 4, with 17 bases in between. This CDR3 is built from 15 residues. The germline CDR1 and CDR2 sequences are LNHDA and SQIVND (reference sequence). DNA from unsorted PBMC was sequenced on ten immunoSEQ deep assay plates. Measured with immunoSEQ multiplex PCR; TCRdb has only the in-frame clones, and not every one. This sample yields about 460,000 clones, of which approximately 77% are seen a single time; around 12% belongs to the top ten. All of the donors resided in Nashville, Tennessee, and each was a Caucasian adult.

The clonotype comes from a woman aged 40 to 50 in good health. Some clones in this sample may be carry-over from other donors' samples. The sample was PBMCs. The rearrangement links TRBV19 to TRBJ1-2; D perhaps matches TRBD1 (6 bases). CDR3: CASSSQGPWVYGYTF. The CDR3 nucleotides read TGTGCCAGTAGTTCACAGGGACCTTGGGTCTATGGCTACACCTTC. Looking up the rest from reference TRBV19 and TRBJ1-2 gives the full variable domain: DGGITQSPKYLFRKEGQNVTLSCEQNLNHDAMYWYRQDPGQGLRLIYYSQIVNDFQKGDIAEGYSVSREKKESFPLTVTSAQKNPTAFYLCASSSQGPWVYGYTFGSGTRLTVV.